The text below deals with one T cell receptor beta chain. These data originate in a study of technical replicates of blood from several donors. The method was immunoSEQ multiplex PCR; TCRdb's version includes in-frame clones alone and lacks a portion of them. The sample contains 95,000 to 100,000 clones, approximately 96% of which appear only once. CDR1 and CDR2 from the germline V gene are SGHDN and FVKESK. The CDR3 is made up of 15 amino acids. V was pared by 4 bases and J by 3 bases, with 8 bases of the junction left unmatched. This receptor was taken from a human donor in good health. The sequencing input was T cells isolated from PBMCs. The chain has TRBV14 and TRBJ2-7; TRBD2 matches 8 bases. The DNA of the CDR3 is TGTGCCAGCAGCCGATCAGCGGGAGCAAGCTACGAGCAGTACTTC. It codes for CASSRSAGASYEQYF.